These 23 T cell receptor beta chains came from one sample sequenced in a study of early T cells in non-severe SARS-CoV-2 infection. TCRdb itself ran the 5' RACE reads through MiXCR, one entry per CDR3 protein. The sample carries some 40,000 distinct CDR3 sequences, 5.5% to 7.5% recorded once. This specimen consisted of whole blood, obtained at baseline. The source is an adult who was a healthcare worker with PCR-confirmed SARS-CoV-2 infection or an uninfected control (not recorded which).

This clonotype came up many times. The chain uses TRBV5-1 and TRBJ1-1, with unresolved D. The germline V and J ends were trimmed by 1 base and 1 base, with 14 bases remaining between them. The CDR3 is 16 residues long. CDR1 is SGHRS and CDR2 is YFSETQ in the germline V gene. The CDR3 spells CASSLIQVGWNTEAFF. CDR3 in DNA: TGCGCCAGCAGCTTGATACAAGTAGGGTGGAACACTGAAGCTTTCTTT.

In this sample, this clonotype turned up many times. CDR3 sequence reads: CASSKDSYQETQYF. CDR3 in DNA: TGTGCCAGCAGTAAGGACAGTTACCAAGAGACCCAGTACTTC. This chain links TRBV2 with TRBJ2-5, with TRBD1 as a possible D gene (6 bases). This CDR3 is 14 amino acids long. Germline values: CDR1 SNHLY, CDR2 FYNNEI. Trimming pared 5 bases from V and 0 bases from J, leaving 10 bases between.

This chain links TRBV13 with TRBJ1-1, with 7 bases matching TRBD1. Germline lookup yields CDR1 PRHDT and CDR2 FYEKMQ (reference sequence). V trimming: 5 bases; J trimming: 3 bases; junction bases outside the gene matches: 9. This CDR3 region has 15 residues. The DNA of the CDR3 is TGTGCCAGCAGCGCGCGCCGGGACAGTGACACTGAAGCTTTCTTT. Translated, it gives CASSARRDSDTEAFF.

The sample holds a few counts of this clonotype. The genes are TRBV20-1 and TRBJ2-7, with D possibly TRBD2 on 5 matching bases. The CDR3 is 13 residues long. Looked up from germline, CDR1 is DFQATT and CDR2 is SNEGSKA (reference sequence). Trimming left V 7 bases short and J 0 bases short, with 13 bases between. In DNA form, the CDR3 reads TGCAGTGTCCTATCGGGGAGCTCCTACGAGCAGTACTTC. Translating it yields CSVLSGSSYEQYF.

The chain employs TRBV9 and TRBJ2-6; D is ambiguous. Trimming shortened V by 6 bases and J by 0 bases, and 4 bases separated the two germline ends. This CDR3 contains 13 residues. CDR1 is SGDLS, CDR2 YYNGEE, per germline. As DNA, the CDR3 is TGTGCCAGCACCCGCTCTGGGGCCAACGTCCTGACTTTC. This translates into CASTRSGANVLTF. Supplemented by reference TRBV9 and TRBJ2-6, the full variable domain reads DSGVTQTPKHLITATGQRVTLRCSPRSGDLSVYWYQQSLDQGLQFLIQYYNGEERAKGNILERFSAQQFPDLHSELNLSSLELGDSALYFCASTRSGANVLTFGAGSRLTVL.

By proportion, this clonotype is medium-sized. This chain links TRBV7-6 with TRBJ2-7; D gene unclear. This CDR3 has 15 residues. Germline lookup yields CDR1 SGHVS and CDR2 FNYEAQ. Trimming took off 1 base at V and 0 bases at J, with 10 bases between the two ends. The CDR3 sequence: CASSLGHEDSYEQYF. In nucleotides, the CDR3 is TGTGCCAGCAGCTTAGGACACGAGGACTCCTACGAGCAGTACTTC.

CDR3 sequence reads: CASSRTHTGELFF. In DNA, the CDR3 is TGTGCCAGCAGCCGGACCCACACCGGGGAGCTGTTTTTT. This chain uses TRBV3-1 with TRBJ2-2; D is unclear. With 4 bases removed from V and 3 bases from J, the gap between germline ends came to 6 bases. Germline lookup yields CDR1 LGHDT and CDR2 YNNKEL (reference sequence). This CDR3 region has 13 residues.

The chain recombines TRBV5-4 with TRBJ2-3; TRBD2 aligns across 9 bases. V was pared by 4 bases and J by 8 bases, with 8 bases of the junction left unmatched. The CDR3 sequence is 14 residues long. From germline, CDR1 is SGHNT and CDR2 YYREEE (reference sequence). The CDR3 DNA sequence: TGTGCCAGCAGCCGTTGGACTAGCGACGCTACGCAGTATTTT. This codes for CASSRWTSDATQYF. The entire variable domain, with the rest obtained from reference TRBV5-4 and TRBJ2-3, is as follows: ETGVTQSPTHLIKTRGQQVTLRCSSQSGHNTVSWYQQALGQGPQFIFQYYREEENGRGNFPPRFSGLQFPNYSSELNVNALELDDSALYLCASSRWTSDATQYFGPGTRLTVL.

This clonotype was counted at least ten times. The chain employs TRBV27 and TRBJ2-7; 7 bases are shared with TRBD1. The CDR3 loop spans 15 amino acids. Trimming removed 4 bases from V and 0 bases from J; junction bases left unmatched: 6. Germline assignment: CDR1 MNHEY and CDR2 SMNVEV (reference sequence). The CDR3 sequence is CASSSRGGDSYEQYF. CDR3 nucleotide sequence: TGTGCCAGCAGTTCGAGAGGGGGCGACTCCTACGAGCAGTACTTC.

This clonotype was found a few times. V is TRBV9 and J is TRBJ2-7, with 11 bases aligning to TRBD2. The V gene end was trimmed by 4 bases and the J gene end by 9 bases; junction bases not matched to a gene: 15. This CDR3 is built from 16 residues. In germline, CDR1 is SGDLS, CDR2 YYNGEE. The CDR3 nucleotides read TGTGCCAGCAGCTCCGACCAGAGGCTAGCGGGAGGTGGGCAGTACTTC. This codes for CASSSDQRLAGGGQYF.

The sample holds a few counts of this clonotype. The chain is built from TRBV7-8 and TRBJ2-7; D remains ambiguous. V lost 3 bases and J lost 4, with 13 bases in between. The CDR3 is made up of 14 amino acids. Looked up from germline, CDR1 is SGHVS and CDR2 is FQNEAQ. The CDR3 DNA reads TGTGCCAGCAGCTTGAGTGGGCCTAATTACGAGCAGTACTTC. Protein product: CASSLSGPNYEQYF.

J is TRBJ2-3 and V is TRBV5-1; possibly TRBD2 for D (6 bases). There are 15 residues in the CDR3. The V gene lost 5 bases and the J gene lost 0 bases, with 13 bases spanning the gap. Germline V gene lookup returns CDR1 SGHRS and CDR2 YFSETQ. The DNA for the CDR3 is TGCGCCAGCAGTCTGGTCGGGAGTAGCACAGATACGCAGTATTTT. Its protein is CASSLVGSSTDTQYF.

This clonotype has a count of ten or more. The V gene is TRBV29-1, the J gene TRBJ1-1; D may be TRBD1 (6 bases). This CDR3 is built from 14 residues. V lost 4 bases and J lost 8, with 20 bases in between. Germline V gene lookup returns CDR1 SQVTM and CDR2 ANQGSEA. The CDR3 region has the DNA TGCAGCGTTGTACTGGACAGCCAACCTCTCGAAGCTTTCTTT. Translating it yields CSVVLDSQPLEAFF.

Ten or more counts support this clonotype. This rearrangement joins TRBV11-2 to TRBJ2-7, with unresolved D. The germline V gene has CDR1 SGHAT and CDR2 FQNNGV. The V end lost 7 bases, the J end lost 0 bases, and 7 bases lay between the germline ends. The CDR3 covers 12 residues. The CDR3 reads CASTPGSYEQYF. CDR3 in DNA: TGTGCCAGCACCCCGGGCTCCTACGAGCAGTACTTC.

The sample holds a few counts of this clonotype. The junction departs from germline at one end; a sequencing error may be responsible. The chain joins TRBV7-7 to TRBJ2-7; possibly TRBD2 for D (6 bases). In germline, CDR1 is SSHAT, CDR2 FNYEAQ (reference sequence). The CDR3 loop spans 15 amino acids. In nucleotides, the CDR3 is TGTGCTAGCAGCTTAGGGGACTCACCCTCCTACGAGCAGTACTTC. This sequence encodes CASSLGDSPSYEQYF. Based on the CDR3 plus reference TRBV7-7 and TRBJ2-7, the full variable domain is GAGVSQSPRYKVTKRGQDVTLRCDPISSHATLYWYQQALGQGPEFLTYFNYEAQPDKSGLPSDRFSAERPEGSISTLTIQRTEQRDSAMYRCASSLGDSPSYEQYFGPGTRLTVT.

This clonotype was seen a handful of times. V gene TRBV28 combines with J gene TRBJ2-3; tentative D call: TRBD2 (5 bases). Per the germline V gene, CDR1 is MDHEN and CDR2 is SYDVKM. Trimming left V 5 bases short and J 2 bases short, with 14 bases between. The CDR3 is 15 residues long. This CDR3 reads CASSPSGEPTDTQYF. CDR3 nucleotides: TGTGCCAGCAGTCCCTCCGGGGAGCCCACAGATACGCAGTATTTT.

The CDR3 here is CASSQPGQRTGELFF. The CDR3 region has the DNA TGCGCCAGCAGCCAGCCGGGACAGCGCACCGGGGAGCTGTTTTTT. This rearrangement joins TRBV4-1 to TRBJ2-2, with 7 bases fitting TRBD1. This CDR3 contains 15 residues. Germline V gene lookup returns CDR1 MGHRA and CDR2 YSYEKL. V shed 3 bases and J 4 bases; nucleotides not matched to a gene: 5.

The rearrangement uses TRBV7-6 and TRBJ2-1; no clear D gene. V gave up 1 base and J gave up 7 bases, with 8 bases separating them. The germline gives CDR1 SGHVS, CDR2 FNYEAQ. The CDR3 is made up of 13 amino acids. The DNA of the CDR3 is TGTGCCAGCAGCTTAGAGGTGACAAATGAGCAGTTCTTC. This translates into CASSLEVTNEQFF.

This clonotype was picked up many times. V usage is TRBV5-6 and J usage is TRBJ2-7, with a weak D call TRBD1 (6 bases). V lost 3 bases, J lost 0 bases, and 10 bases lay in between. Looked up from germline, CDR1 is SGHDT and CDR2 is YYEEEE. The CDR3 runs to 14 residues. CDR3: CASSSRDNSYEQYF. The CDR3 coding sequence is TGTGCCAGCAGCTCTCGGGACAACTCCTACGAGCAGTACTTC.

This clonotype was found a few times. The V call is TRBV25-1, the J call TRBJ2-1, with 11 bases that match TRBD2. Germline trimming cut 7 bases from V and 5 bases from J; bases unmatched to any gene: 7. CDR1 and CDR2 (germline): MGHDK, SYGVNS. CDR3 length: 15 amino acids. CDR3 amino acids: CASNRLAGTDNEQFF. The CDR3 coding sequence is TGTGCCAGCAATCGACTAGCGGGAACAGACAATGAGCAGTTCTTC.

This clonotype has a count of ten or more. The chain uses TRBV6-6 and TRBJ2-5, with no clear D. Trimming stripped 2 bases from V and 5 bases from J, with 15 bases between. The CDR3 is 15 amino acids. The germline V gene encodes CDR1 MNHNY and CDR2 SVGAGI (reference sequence). The CDR3: CASSYVSYNGETQYF. CDR3 DNA sequence: TGTGCCAGCAGTTACGTGTCGTATAATGGGGAGACCCAGTACTTC.

The V and J genes are TRBV5-1 and TRBJ2-7; the D is unclear. The CDR3 contains 13 residues. Deletions cut 0 bases from V and 2 bases from J, with 6 bases between. Germline V gene data show CDR1 as SGHRS and CDR2 as YFSETQ. The CDR3 loop is CASSLDRAYEQYF. In DNA form, the CDR3 reads TGCGCCAGCAGCTTGGACCGTGCCTACGAGCAGTACTTC.

Points on this clonotype: One junction end disagrees with the germline gene, perhaps due to a read error. The rearrangement links TRBV7-7 to TRBJ2-5; D may be TRBD2 (6 bases). The CDR3 totals 14 residues. Germline values: CDR1 SSHAT, CDR2 FNYEAQ (reference sequence). This CDR3 is CASSLGLQQETQYF. In DNA form, the CDR3 reads TGTGCTAGCAGCTTAGGACTACAACAAGAGACCCAGTACTTC. Variable domain in full (rest from reference TRBV7-7 and TRBJ2-5): GAGVSQSPRYKVTKRGQDVTLRCDPISSHATLYWYQQALGQGPEFLTYFNYEAQPDKSGLPSDRFSAERPEGSISTLTIQRTEQRDSAMYRCASSLGLQQETQYFGPGTRLLVL.